The 3 T cell receptor beta chains reported below all come from one sample, sequenced in a study of blood T cells in healthy people across ages. Primers used in a second PCR of about 7 to 12 cycles were a sample-barcoded 5' primer and a J-beta primer mix. TCRdb re-called the 5' RACE reads through MiXCR, storing one row per CDR3 protein. The data hold about 1,500,000 distinct CDR3 sequences, with 40% to 50% observed a single time. The sequencing sample was made of blood. The receptors were sampled from a woman between 18 and 30 years old in good health.

The rearrangement links TRBV20-1 to TRBJ2-7, with 11 bases lining up with TRBD2. Germline-derived CDR1 and CDR2 are DFQATT and SNEGSKA (reference sequence). The length of the CDR3 is 17 residues. Losses at the gene ends were 6 bases for V and 5 bases for J; bases not matched to a gene: 18. CDR3 in amino acids: CSARTIAGGPVRHEQYF. In nucleotides, the CDR3 is TGCAGTGCACGCACCATAGCGGGAGGGCCGGTCCGTCACGAGCAGTACTTC.

This chain connects TRBV7-9 to TRBJ2-2, with D unresolved. Germline CDR1 and CDR2: SEHNR and FQNEAQ (reference sequence). V lost 5 bases to trimming and J lost 7 bases, with 8 bases between them. CDR3 size: 12 residues. The CDR3 here is CASSPDFGELFF. As DNA, the CDR3 is TGTGCCAGCAGCCCCGACTTCGGGGAGCTGTTTTTT.

The chain links TRBV20-1 to TRBJ2-7; TRBD2 might be the D (6 bases). This CDR3 is built from 13 residues. V lost 6 bases and J lost 5, with 17 bases in between. CDR1 is DFQATT, CDR2 SNEGSKA, per germline (reference sequence). CDR3 nucleotide sequence: TGCAGTGCCCAGGTGACGGGAGATGACGAGCAGTACTTC. Translation: CSAQVTGDDEQYF.